Below are 14 T cell receptor beta chains sequenced from a single sample in a study of blood T cell repertoires in COVID-19. Measured with immunoSEQ multiplex PCR; TCRdb has only the in-frame clones, and not every one. The repertoire has 15,000 to 20,000 clones, 80% to 90% of them found once; the top ten carry less than 20%. Sequencing was done on a sample of peripheral blood. The receptors shown here come from a human donor with active COVID-19. The donor label of this sample is uncertain.

The V and J genes are TRBV12-3 or TRBV12-4 and TRBJ2-7, with TRBD2 as a possible D gene (5 bases). The CDR3 has 13 amino acids. Trimming removed 3 bases at V and 4 bases at J, with 10 bases between. The CDR3 loop is CASSFGRGYEQYF. CDR3 in DNA: TGTGCCAGCAGTTTCGGTCGGGGATACGAGCAGTACTTC.

CDR3 residues: CASSFTGGWNTEAFF. CDR3 in DNA: TGTGCCAGCAGCTTTACAGGGGGCTGGAACACTGAAGCTTTCTTT. This chain links TRBV7-9 with TRBJ1-1; 9 bases agree with TRBD1. The CDR3 length is 15 residues. CDR1 and CDR2 from the germline V gene are SEHNR and FQNEAQ (reference sequence). Trimming at V came to 3 bases and at J to 1 base, leaving 3 bases not matched to a gene.

The rearrangement links TRBV19 to TRBJ2-3; 8 bases match TRBD1. V lost 7 bases, J lost 0 bases, and 3 bases stayed unmatched. This CDR3 spans 14 amino acids. Germline CDR1 LNHDA, CDR2 SQIVND (reference sequence). CDR3 sequence reads: CASKWDRSTDTQYF. The CDR3, as DNA: TGTGCCAGTAAATGGGACAGGAGCACAGATACGCAGTATTTT.

The chain carries TRBV19 and TRBJ1-2; TRBD1 agrees at 8 bases. Trimming took 7 bases from V and 6 from J; bases not matched to a gene: 10. Germline CDR1 LNHDA, CDR2 SQIVND (reference sequence). The CDR3 extends over 14 amino acids. The CDR3 reads CASTSDRVANGYTF. CDR3 bases: TGTGCCAGTACCTCGGACAGGGTGGCGAATGGCTACACCTTC.

The J gene is TRBJ1-5, the V gene TRBV19, with 7 bases fitting TRBD1. The CDR3 is 14 residues long. J lost 4 bases, V lost 2 bases, and 2 bases had no gene match. CDR1 is LNHDA and CDR2 is SQIVND in the germline V gene (reference sequence). In DNA, the CDR3 is TGTGCCAGTAGTATACAGGGGGATAATCAGCCCCAGCATTTT. Translated: CASSIQGDNQPQHF.

This clone appeared a single time. The V and J genes are TRBV10-2 and TRBJ2-1, with 9 bases lining up with TRBD2. The ends lost 2 bases at V and 3 bases at J; junction bases unmatched: 2. Germline values: CDR1 WSHSY, CDR2 SAAADI. The CDR3 has 15 amino acids. The chain's CDR3 is CASSEERGVYNEQFF. CDR3 nucleotide sequence: TGCGCCAGCAGTGAGGAGCGGGGGGTCTACAATGAGCAGTTCTTC.

The chain employs TRBV14 and TRBJ2-7, with TRBD1 matching over 7 bases. The junction had 5 bases not matched to a gene; V was cut back by 1 base and J by 5 bases. The germline V gene encodes CDR1 SGHDN and CDR2 FVKESK. This CDR3 comprises 14 residues. For the CDR3, the DNA is TGTGCCAGCAGCCAAGTGAGACAGGGCCACGAGCAGTACTTC. It encodes CASSQVRQGHEQYF. The variable domain in full, with the rest retrieved from reference TRBV14 and TRBJ2-7, is EAGVTQFPSHSVIEKGQTVTLRCDPISGHDNLYWYRRVMGKEIKFLLHFVKESKQDESGMPNNRFLAERTGGTYSTLKVQPAELEDSGVYFCASSQVRQGHEQYFGPGTRLTVT.

This chain joins TRBV7-8 and TRBJ2-1; no firm D call. V was pared by 2 bases and J by 2 bases, with 10 bases between. The V gene's germline CDR1 is SGHVS and CDR2 FQNEAQ. The CDR3 spans 15 residues. This chain's CDR3 is CASSLRRSPYNEQFF. The CDR3 nucleotides read TGTGCCAGCAGCTTAAGGCGGAGCCCCTACAATGAGCAGTTCTTC.

The table lists this clone with a few counts. Different DNA sequences within this sample yield the same CDR3. This chain links TRBV7-9 with TRBJ2-5; D remains ambiguous. The CDR3 totals 10 residues. The germline gives CDR1 SEHNR, CDR2 FQNEAQ (reference sequence). Trimming pared 8 bases from V and 5 bases from J, leaving 6 bases between. The CDR3: CASSRETQYF. The CDR3 DNA is TGTGCCAGCTCCCGGGAGACCCAGTACTTC.

The V gene is TRBV7-2, the J gene TRBJ2-2, with TRBD1 matching over 8 bases. The CDR3 totals 15 residues. The junction had 6 bases not matched to a gene; V was cut back by 5 bases and J by 4 bases. The V gene's germline CDR1 is SGHTA and CDR2 FQGNSA. The DNA of the CDR3 is TGTGCCAGCAGCCATAAAACAGGGGGCACCGGGGAGCTGTTTTTT. It codes for CASSHKTGGTGELFF.

The genes are TRBV7-2 and TRBJ1-2; tentatively, D is TRBD1 (5 bases). The CDR3 consists of 15 residues. The germline gives CDR1 SGHTA, CDR2 FQGNSA. V was pared by 5 bases and J by 0 bases, with 13 bases between. In DNA, the CDR3 is TGTGCCAGCAGCCCCAGGGAAGGCGCTAACTATGGCTACACCTTC. Its protein is CASSPREGANYGYTF.

The rearrangement uses TRBV15 and TRBJ2-1, with TRBD1 identical over 8 bases. V was clipped by 4 bases and J by 5 bases; unmatched bases: 13. Germline lookup yields CDR1 LNHNV and CDR2 YYDKDF (reference sequence). CDR3 size: 17 residues. CDR3 bases: TGTGCCACCAGCAAATGGGGTCCGGGACAGGCCGACAATGAGCAGTTCTTC. It translates to CATSKWGPGQADNEQFF.

The chain has TRBV6-2 or TRBV6-3 and TRBJ1-2; D is unresolved. The V gene lost 5 bases and the J gene lost 4 bases, with 11 bases spanning the gap. The germline V gene encodes CDR1 MNHEY and CDR2 SVGEGT. The CDR3 extends over 13 amino acids. The CDR3: CASSPWHSYGYTF. The CDR3 nucleotides are TGTGCCAGCAGTCCGTGGCACAGCTATGGCTACACCTTC.

V is TRBV28 and J is TRBJ1-1, with TRBD1 identical over 9 bases. J lost 7 bases, V lost 2 bases, and 11 bases had no gene match. The CDR3 runs 16 residues. Germline CDR1 and CDR2: MDHEN and SYDVKM. The CDR3, as DNA: TGTGCCAGCAGTTTACTACGTCCCACAGGGGGCTTTGAAGCTTTCTTT. Amino acids: CASSLLRPTGGFEAFF.